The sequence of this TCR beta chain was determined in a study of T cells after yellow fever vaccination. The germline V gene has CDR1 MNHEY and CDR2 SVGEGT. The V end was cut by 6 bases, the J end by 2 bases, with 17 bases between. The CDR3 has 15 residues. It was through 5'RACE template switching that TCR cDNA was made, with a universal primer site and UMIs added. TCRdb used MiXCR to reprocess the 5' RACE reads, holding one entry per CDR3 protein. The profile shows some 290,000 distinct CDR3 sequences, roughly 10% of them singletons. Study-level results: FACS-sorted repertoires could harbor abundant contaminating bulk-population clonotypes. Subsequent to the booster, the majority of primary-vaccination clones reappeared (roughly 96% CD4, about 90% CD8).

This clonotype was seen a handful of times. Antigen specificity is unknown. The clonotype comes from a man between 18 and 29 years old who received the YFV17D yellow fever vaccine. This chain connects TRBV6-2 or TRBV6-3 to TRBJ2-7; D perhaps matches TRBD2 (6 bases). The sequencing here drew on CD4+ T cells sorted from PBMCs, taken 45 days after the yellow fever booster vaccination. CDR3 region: CASRTGDVGPYEQYF. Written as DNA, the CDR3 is TGTGCCAGCAGGACGGGGGACGTAGGCCCCTACGAGCAGTACTTC.